This T cell receptor (beta chain) is from a study of cytomegalovirus exposure and HLA in healthy donors. The CDR3 covers 13 residues. The germline CDR1 and CDR2 sequences are SGHAT and FQNNGV. V trimming: 5 bases; J trimming: 4 bases; junction bases outside the gene matches: 3. Remarks on this clone: Antigen: not known.

Study-wide results and limits: The study found most TCR sequences rare, yet found some public TCRs in many donors. Per published accounts, TCR beta sequences correctly predicted the HLA-A and HLA-B alleles of most subjects.

PCR amplification relied on 60 Vbeta primers (plus 13 Jbeta primers). Assay used: immunoSEQ multiplex PCR; TCRdb lists only in-frame clones, some missing. The sample yields about 130,000 clones, approximately 82% seen once. This chain uses TRBV11-2 with TRBJ2-7, with 9 bases matching TRBD1. Sequenced material: PBMCs. This clonotype was sampled from a female donor in good health and CMV-seronegative. CDR3 nucleotides: TGTGCCAGCAGCCGGGACAGGGTTTACGAGCAGTACTTC. This translates into CASSRDRVYEQYF.